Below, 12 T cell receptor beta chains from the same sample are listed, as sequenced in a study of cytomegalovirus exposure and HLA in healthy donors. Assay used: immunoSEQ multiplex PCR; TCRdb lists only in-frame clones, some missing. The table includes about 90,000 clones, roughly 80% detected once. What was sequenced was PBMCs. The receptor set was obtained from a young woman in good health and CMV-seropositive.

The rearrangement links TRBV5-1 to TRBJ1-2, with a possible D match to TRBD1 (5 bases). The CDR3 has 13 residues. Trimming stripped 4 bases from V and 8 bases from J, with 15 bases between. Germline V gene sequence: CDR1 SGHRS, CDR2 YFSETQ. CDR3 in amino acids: CASSLWQGWGYTF. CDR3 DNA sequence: TGCGCCAGCAGCCTTTGGCAGGGCTGGGGCTACACCTTC.

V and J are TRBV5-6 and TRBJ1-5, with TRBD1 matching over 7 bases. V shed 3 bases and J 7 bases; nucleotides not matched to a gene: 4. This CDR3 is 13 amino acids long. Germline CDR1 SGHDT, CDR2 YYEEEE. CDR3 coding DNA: TGTGCCAGCAGCTCCACAGGGGTACAGCCCCAGCATTTT. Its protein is CASSSTGVQPQHF.

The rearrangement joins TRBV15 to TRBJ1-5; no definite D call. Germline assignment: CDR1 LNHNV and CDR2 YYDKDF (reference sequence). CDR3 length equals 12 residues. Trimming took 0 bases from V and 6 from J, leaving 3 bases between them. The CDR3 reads CATSRDRQPQHF. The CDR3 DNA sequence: TGTGCCACCAGCAGAGATCGTCAGCCCCAGCATTTT.

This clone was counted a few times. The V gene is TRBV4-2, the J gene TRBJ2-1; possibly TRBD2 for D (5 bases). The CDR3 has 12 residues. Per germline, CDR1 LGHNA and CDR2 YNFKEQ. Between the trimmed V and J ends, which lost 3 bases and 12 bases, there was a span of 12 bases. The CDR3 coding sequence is TGTGCCAGCAGCCAGAGCGGTGACCGGCAGTTCTTC. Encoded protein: CASSQSGDRQFF.

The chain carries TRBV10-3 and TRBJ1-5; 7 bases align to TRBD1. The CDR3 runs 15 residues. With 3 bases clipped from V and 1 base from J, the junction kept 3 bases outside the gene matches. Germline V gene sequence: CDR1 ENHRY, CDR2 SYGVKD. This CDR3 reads CAISDRGESNQPQHF. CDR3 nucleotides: TGTGCCATCAGTGACAGGGGGGAGAGCAATCAGCCCCAGCATTTT.

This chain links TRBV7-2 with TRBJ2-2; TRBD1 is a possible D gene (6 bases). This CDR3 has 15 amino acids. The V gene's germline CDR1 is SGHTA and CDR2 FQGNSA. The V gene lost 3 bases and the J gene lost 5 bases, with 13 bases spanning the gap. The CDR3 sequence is CASSFSIRGTGELFF. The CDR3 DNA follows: TGTGCCAGCAGCTTCAGCATTAGGGGGACCGGGGAGCTGTTTTTT.

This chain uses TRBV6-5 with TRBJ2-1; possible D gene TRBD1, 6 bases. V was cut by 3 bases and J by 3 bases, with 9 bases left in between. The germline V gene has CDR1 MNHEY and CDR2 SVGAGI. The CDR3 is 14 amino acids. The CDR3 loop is CASSYRTDYNEQFF. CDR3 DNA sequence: TGTGCCAGCAGTTATCGGACAGACTACAATGAGCAGTTCTTC.

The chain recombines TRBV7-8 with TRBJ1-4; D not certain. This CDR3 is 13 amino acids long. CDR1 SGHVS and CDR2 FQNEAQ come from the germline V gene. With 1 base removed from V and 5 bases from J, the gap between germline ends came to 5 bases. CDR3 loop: CASSLDRNEKLFF. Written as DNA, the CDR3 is TGTGCCAGCAGCTTAGACAGAAATGAAAAACTGTTTTTT.

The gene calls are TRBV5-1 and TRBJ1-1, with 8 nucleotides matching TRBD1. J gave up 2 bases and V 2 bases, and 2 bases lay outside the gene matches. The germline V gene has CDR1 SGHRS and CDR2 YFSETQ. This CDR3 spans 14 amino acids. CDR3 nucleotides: TGCGCCAGCAGCTTCGGGACAGGTAACACTGAAGCTTTCTTT. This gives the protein CASSFGTGNTEAFF.

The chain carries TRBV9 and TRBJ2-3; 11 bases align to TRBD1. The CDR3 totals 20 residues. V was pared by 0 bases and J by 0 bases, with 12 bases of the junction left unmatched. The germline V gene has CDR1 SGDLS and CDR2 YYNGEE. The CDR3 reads CASSVVDGQGALRSTDTQYF. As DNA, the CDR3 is TGTGCCAGCAGCGTAGTTGACGGACAGGGGGCCCTTCGTAGCACAGATACGCAGTATTTT.

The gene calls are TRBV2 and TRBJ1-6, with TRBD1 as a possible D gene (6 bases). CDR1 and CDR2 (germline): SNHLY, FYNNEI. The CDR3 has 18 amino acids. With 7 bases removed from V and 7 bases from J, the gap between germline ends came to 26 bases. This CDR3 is CASNTPGQNQEQNSPLHF. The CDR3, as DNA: TGTGCCAGCAATACTCCCGGACAGAATCAGGAGCAGAATTCACCCCTCCACTTT.

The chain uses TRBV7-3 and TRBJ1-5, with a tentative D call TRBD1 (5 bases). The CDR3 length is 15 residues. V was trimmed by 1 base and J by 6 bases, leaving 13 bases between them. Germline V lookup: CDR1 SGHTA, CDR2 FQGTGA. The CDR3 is CASSLIGGAGQPQHF. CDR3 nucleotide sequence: TGTGCCAGCAGCTTAATAGGCGGGGCCGGTCAGCCCCAGCATTTT.